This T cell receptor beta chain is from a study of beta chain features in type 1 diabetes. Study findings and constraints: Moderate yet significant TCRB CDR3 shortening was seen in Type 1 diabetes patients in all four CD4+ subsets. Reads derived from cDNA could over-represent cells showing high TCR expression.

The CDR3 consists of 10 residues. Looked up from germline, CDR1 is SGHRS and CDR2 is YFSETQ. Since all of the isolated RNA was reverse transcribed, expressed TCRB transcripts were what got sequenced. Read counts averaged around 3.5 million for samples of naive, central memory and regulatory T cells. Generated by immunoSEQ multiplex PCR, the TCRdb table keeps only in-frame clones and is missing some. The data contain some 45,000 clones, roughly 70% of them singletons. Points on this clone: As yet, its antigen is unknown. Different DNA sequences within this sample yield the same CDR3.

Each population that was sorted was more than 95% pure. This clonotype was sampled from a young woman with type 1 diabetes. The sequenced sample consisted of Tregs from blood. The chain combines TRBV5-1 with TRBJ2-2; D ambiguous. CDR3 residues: CTRDTGELFF. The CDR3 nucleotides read TGCACCCGGGACACCGGGGAGCTGTTTTTT.